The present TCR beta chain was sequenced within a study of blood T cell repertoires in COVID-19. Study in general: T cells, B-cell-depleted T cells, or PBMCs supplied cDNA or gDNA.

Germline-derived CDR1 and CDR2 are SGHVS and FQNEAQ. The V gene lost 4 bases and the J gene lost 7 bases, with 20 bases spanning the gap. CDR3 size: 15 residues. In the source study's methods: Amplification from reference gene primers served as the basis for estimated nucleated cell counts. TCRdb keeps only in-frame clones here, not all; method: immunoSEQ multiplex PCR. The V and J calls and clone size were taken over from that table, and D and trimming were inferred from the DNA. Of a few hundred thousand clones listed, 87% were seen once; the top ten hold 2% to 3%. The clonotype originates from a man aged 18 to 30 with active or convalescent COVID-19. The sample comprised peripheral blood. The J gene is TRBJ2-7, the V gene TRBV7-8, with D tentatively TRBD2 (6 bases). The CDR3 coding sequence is TGTGCCAGCAGCTCCCGATCCGACGGAGGGAGGGAGCAGTACTTC. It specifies CASSSRSDGGREQYF.